The 20 T cell receptor beta chains below were found in one sample sequenced in a study of blood T cell repertoires in COVID-19. Sequencing used immunoSEQ multiplex PCR; TCRdb keeps in-frame clones, though not all of them. There are approximately 260,000 clones in the sample; around 90% occur only once, and roughly 2.1% lies in the top ten. Source material: peripheral blood. The receptor set was obtained from a man aged 45-65 years with acute or convalescent COVID-19.

The chain employs TRBV19 and TRBJ1-2, with 8 bases fitting TRBD1. The germline gives CDR1 LNHDA, CDR2 SQIVND (reference sequence). This CDR3 spans 14 amino acids. V lost 10 bases to trimming and J lost 1 base; unmatched junction nucleotides: 8. CDR3 nucleotides: TGTGCCACCCAGGACAGGGTGTTTAACTATGGCTACACCTTC. As protein: CATQDRVFNYGYTF.

The V call is TRBV7-3, the J call TRBJ2-2, with TRBD1 matching 11 bases. V trimming: 5 bases; J trimming: 6 bases; junction bases outside the gene matches: 14. The CDR3 sequence is 18 residues long. Germline V gene data show CDR1 as SGHTA and CDR2 as FQGTGA. The chain's CDR3 is CASSRQPPGQGGAGELFF. The CDR3 coding sequence is TGTGCCAGCAGCCGCCAACCGCCGGGACAGGGGGGAGCCGGGGAGCTGTTTTTT.

There are a few counts of this clone. V and J are TRBV19 and TRBJ1-1, with D perhaps matching TRBD1 (6 bases). V lost 6 bases, J lost 1 base, and 24 bases lay in between. The CDR3 totals 18 residues. Germline V CDR1 and CDR2: LNHDA, SQIVND (reference sequence). CDR3 bases: TGTGCCAGTAGCCAAACCCGGGGGGCAGGACTTGCGAACACTGAAGCTTTCTTT. Its protein is CASSQTRGAGLANTEAFF.

This chain uses TRBV29-1 with TRBJ1-2, with D possibly being TRBD1 (6 bases). The V gene lost 4 bases and the J gene lost 3 bases, with 12 bases spanning the gap. Germline V gene sequence: CDR1 SQVTM, CDR2 ANQGSEA. The CDR3 contains 13 residues. CDR3 nucleotides: TGCAGCGTTGGGGAGGGGGGCCACTATGGCTACACCTTC. Translating it yields CSVGEGGHYGYTF.

The chain uses TRBV4-1 and TRBJ2-2; 8 bases are shared with TRBD2. The CDR3 length is 15 residues. With 4 bases clipped from V and 4 bases from J, the junction kept 5 bases outside the gene matches. The germline gives CDR1 MGHRA, CDR2 YSYEKL. The CDR3 sequence is CASSPIGGVTGELFF. The CDR3 nucleotides read TGCGCCAGCAGCCCGATCGGGGGGGTCACCGGGGAGCTGTTTTTT.

The chain has TRBV15 and TRBJ2-1, with TRBD1 matching 7 bases. V was pared by 6 bases and J by 0 bases, with 2 bases of the junction left unmatched. Germline values: CDR1 LNHNV, CDR2 YYDKDF (reference sequence). The CDR3 length is 14 residues. The CDR3 is CATRDRTSYNEQFF. The CDR3 DNA follows: TGTGCCACCAGGGACAGGACCTCCTACAATGAGCAGTTCTTC.

A few counts support this clone. This chain uses TRBV7-2 with TRBJ1-2, with 8 positions matching TRBD1. This CDR3 region has 13 residues. Germline loops: CDR1 SGHTA, CDR2 FQGNSA. With 2 bases clipped from V and 8 bases from J, the junction kept 4 bases outside the gene matches. The chain's CDR3 is CASSLQTGDGYTF. CDR3 DNA sequence: TGTGCCAGCAGCTTACAGACAGGGGACGGCTACACCTTC.

The CDR3 sequence is CASSLDLGRAGTQYF. The CDR3 region has the DNA TGTGCCAGCAGCTTAGATCTAGGCAGGGCCGGGACCCAGTACTTC. The chain joins TRBV11-2 to TRBJ2-5; D may be TRBD1 (5 bases). Germline V gene data show CDR1 as SGHAT and CDR2 as FQNNGV. The CDR3 length is 15 residues. The V end was cut by 0 bases, the J end by 7 bases, with 15 bases between.

CDR3 amino acids: CASSPSGGRNGELFF. The CDR3 DNA reads TGCGCCAGCTCCCCTAGCGGGGGGCGTAACGGGGAGCTGTTTTTT. The chain joins TRBV5-1 to TRBJ2-2, with TRBD2 matching 11 bases. Germline CDR1 reads SGHRS; CDR2 reads YFSETQ. The trim removed 7 bases at V and 7 bases at J, leaving 9 bases unmatched. CDR3 length: 15 amino acids.

This chain joins TRBV27 and TRBJ1-5; weak D call: TRBD1 (5 bases). V lost 1 base and J lost 0, with 7 bases in between. Germline V CDR1 and CDR2: MNHEY, SMNVEV (reference sequence). CDR3 length: 15 residues. The CDR3 spells CASSLYQGSNQPQHF. Written as DNA, the CDR3 is TGTGCCAGCAGTTTATATCAGGGTAGCAATCAGCCCCAGCATTTT.

This sequence joins TRBV29-1 and TRBJ2-5; D unresolved. This CDR3 contains 13 residues. Trimming removed 2 bases from V and 5 bases from J, with 12 bases in between. The V gene's germline CDR1 is SQVTM and CDR2 ANQGSEA. The DNA of the CDR3 is TGCAGCGTTGAACTAAACAGTCGGGAGACCCAGTACTTC. The encoded protein is CSVELNSRETQYF.

This clone was observed a single time. The genes are TRBV9 and TRBJ1-1, with D perhaps TRBD1 (5 bases). The CDR3 has 13 amino acids. CDR1 is SGDLS, CDR2 YYNGEE, per germline. Trimming cost V 7 bases and J 2 bases, with 12 bases left between them. CDR3 in amino acids: CASGEGSNTEAFF. Here the CDR3 DNA reads TGTGCCAGCGGGGAGGGGTCAAACACTGAAGCTTTCTTT.

This rearrangement joins TRBV6-1 to TRBJ2-7; D perhaps matches TRBD1 (6 bases). Germline assignment: CDR1 MNHNS and CDR2 SASEGT. The CDR3 extends over 14 amino acids. V lost 2 bases and J 6 bases, leaving 14 bases between the germline ends. CDR3 sequence: CASSELGGRVEQYF. In nucleotides, the CDR3 is TGTGCCAGCAGTGAACTTGGGGGCAGGGTCGAGCAGTACTTC.

The chain links TRBV9 to TRBJ1-3; 7 nucleotides agree with TRBD1. CDR1 and CDR2 from the germline V gene are SGDLS and YYNGEE. The length of the CDR3 is 16 residues. The junction had 7 bases not matched to a gene; V was cut back by 0 bases and J by 4 bases. CDR3 protein: CASSVGGAGQGNTIYF. CDR3 bases: TGTGCCAGCAGCGTAGGTGGCGCGGGACAGGGAAACACCATATATTTT. The full variable domain, completed using reference TRBV9 and TRBJ1-3, is DSGVTQTPKHLITATGQRVTLRCSPRSGDLSVYWYQQSLDQGLQFLIQYYNGEERAKGNILERFSAQQFPDLHSELNLSSLELGDSALYFCASSVGGAGQGNTIYFGEGSWLTVV.

The chain joins TRBV27 to TRBJ1-1; D possibly corresponds to TRBD1 (5 bases). This CDR3 has 13 residues. Trimming removed 8 bases at V and 5 bases at J, with 15 bases between. CDR1 and CDR2 (germline): MNHEY, SMNVEV (reference sequence). The CDR3 spells CASARQGWTEAFF. The CDR3 DNA reads TGTGCCAGCGCAAGGCAGGGTTGGACTGAAGCTTTCTTT.

As DNA, the CDR3 is TGTGCCAGCGGCCGGGACAGAGTAGGGACACCCCTCCACTTT. Its protein product is CASGRDRVGTPLHF. The chain joins TRBV2 to TRBJ1-6; 7 nucleotides line up with TRBD1. The CDR3 is 14 residues long. V lost 8 bases to trimming and J lost 11 bases; unmatched junction nucleotides: 12. Germline V gene data show CDR1 as SNHLY and CDR2 as FYNNEI. Filled out from reference TRBV2 and TRBJ1-6, the complete variable domain reads EPEVTQTPSHQVTQMGQEVILRCVPISNHLYFYWYRQILGQKVEFLVSFYNNEISEKSEIFDDQFSVERPDGSNFTLKIRSTKLEDSAMYFCASGRDRVGTPLHFGNGTRLTVT.

V and J are TRBV9 and TRBJ1-1; 7 bases are a match to TRBD1. The germline V gene encodes CDR1 SGDLS and CDR2 YYNGEE. Losses at the gene ends were 4 bases for V and 6 bases for J; bases not matched to a gene: 9. The CDR3 is 14 amino acids. The CDR3 loop is CASSPSTGIAEAFF. CDR3 bases: TGTGCCAGCAGCCCCTCGACAGGGATCGCTGAAGCTTTCTTT. The complete variable domain, with remaining parts taken from reference TRBV9 and TRBJ1-1, reads DSGVTQTPKHLITATGQRVTLRCSPRSGDLSVYWYQQSLDQGLQFLIQYYNGEERAKGNILERFSAQQFPDLHSELNLSSLELGDSALYFCASSPSTGIAEAFFGQGTRLTVV.

The chain couples TRBV5-6 to TRBJ2-7; 9 bases fit TRBD1. The CDR3 is 19 residues long. V shed 4 bases, J shed 2 bases, and the junction held 19 bases outside the gene matches. Germline V gives CDR1 SGHDT, CDR2 YYEEEE. This CDR3 reads CASSDAADRGWGGAYEQYF. The CDR3 DNA is TGTGCCAGCAGCGACGCCGCCGACAGGGGGTGGGGAGGGGCCTACGAGCAGTACTTC.

The genes are TRBV29-1 and TRBJ1-1; no firm D call. The germline gives CDR1 SQVTM, CDR2 ANQGSEA. This CDR3 contains 11 residues. The ends were cut back, 5 bases at V and 3 bases at J, with 7 bases in the middle. This CDR3 reads CSVISDTEAFF. The DNA for the CDR3 is TGCAGCGTTATCAGTGACACTGAAGCTTTCTTT.

The chain joins TRBV5-1 to TRBJ1-6; possibly TRBD1 for D (6 bases). Germline V CDR1 and CDR2: SGHRS, YFSETQ. The CDR3 has 14 residues. Trimming left V 7 bases short and J 5 bases short, with 13 bases between. CDR3 protein: CASRGGNHNSPLHF. CDR3 nucleotide sequence: TGCGCCAGCCGTGGGGGCAATCATAATTCACCCCTCCACTTT.